The T cell receptor (beta chain) described here comes from a study of identical twins. Study results and limitations: Among out-of-frame alpha sequences shared by twins, low generation probability occurred in excess. The models gave estimates that fell short of the out-of-frame TCR alpha sharing seen in monozygotic twins.

TCRdb called the 5' RACE reads again in MiXCR, with one record for every CDR3 protein. Of 300,000 to 400,000 distinct CDR3 sequences in the sample, around an eighth are singletons; the top ten hold roughly 7%. This clonotype has at least ten counts. The antigen remains undetermined. This sample also belongs to another study, concerning yellow fever vaccine responses in identical twins.

Specimen: CD8+ T cells sorted from blood. The TCR was taken from a young woman in good health.

DNA of the CDR3: TGCAGTGCCGCGGGGCAGACAGATACGCAGTATTTT. Protein sequence: CSAAGQTDTQYF. The J gene is TRBJ2-3, the V gene TRBV20-1, with D maybe TRBD2 (6 bases). The CDR3 contains 12 residues. Trimming removed 6 bases from V and 3 bases from J, with 10 bases in between. The V gene's germline CDR1 is DFQATT and CDR2 SNEGSKA (reference sequence).